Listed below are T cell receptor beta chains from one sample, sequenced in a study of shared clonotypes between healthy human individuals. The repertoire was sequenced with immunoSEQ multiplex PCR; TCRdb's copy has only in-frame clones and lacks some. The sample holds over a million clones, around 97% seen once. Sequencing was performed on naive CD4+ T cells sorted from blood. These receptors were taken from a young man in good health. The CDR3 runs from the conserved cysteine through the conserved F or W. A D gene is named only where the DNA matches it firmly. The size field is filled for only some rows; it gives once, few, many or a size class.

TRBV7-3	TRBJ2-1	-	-	TGTGCCAGCAGCTCACAGGGTCCCGGCGATGAGCAGTTCTTC	CASSSQGPGDEQFF
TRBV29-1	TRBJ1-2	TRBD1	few	TGCAGCGTTATGGACAGGAGAATCGCATCGGTTGGCTACACCTTC	CSVMDRRIASVGYTF
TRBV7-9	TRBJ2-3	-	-	TGTGCCAGCAGCTTAGGTAGCGGCACAGATACGCAGTATTTT	CASSLGSGTDTQYF
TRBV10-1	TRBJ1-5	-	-	TGCGCCAGCAGTCCGGACAGAAGTCCTCAGCCCCAGCATTTT	CASSPDRSPQPQHF
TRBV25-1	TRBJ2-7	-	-	TGTGCCAGCAGCAGGGGAACGGTGCGCGAGCAGTACTTC	CASSRGTVREQYF
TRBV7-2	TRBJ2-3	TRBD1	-	TGTGCCAGCAGCTTTACAACCGGGACAGGGGGCGGTGATACGCAGTATTTT	CASSFTTGTGGGDTQYF
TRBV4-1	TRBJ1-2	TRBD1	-	TGCGCCAGCAGCCAGGTCATCAGGGGGATCTATGGCTACACCTTC	CASSQVIRGIYGYTF
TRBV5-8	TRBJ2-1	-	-	TGTGCCAGCGGGAGGGGGCGACCCAATGAGCAGTTCTTC	CASGRGRPNEQFF
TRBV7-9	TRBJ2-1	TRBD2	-	TGTGCCAGCAGCGAAATAGCGGGAGAACCCTACAATGAGCAGTTCTTC	CASSEIAGEPYNEQFF
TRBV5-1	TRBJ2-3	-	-	TGCGCCAGCAGCGGGGAGTTCCACACAGATACGCAGTATTTT	CASSGEFHTDTQYF
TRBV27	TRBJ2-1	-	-	TGTGCCAGCAGTTCCCAGCCTATCTCGTACAATGAGCAGTTCTTC	CASSSQPISYNEQFF
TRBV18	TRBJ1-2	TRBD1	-	TGTGCCAGCTCAGAGGTCCGAAAAACAGGGGGGTATGGCTACACCTTC	CASSEVRKTGGYGYTF
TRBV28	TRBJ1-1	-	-	TGTGCCAGCAGTTTGGTTGGAGAGTCTGAAGCTTTCTTT	CASSLVGESEAFF
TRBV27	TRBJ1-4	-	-	TGTGCCAGCAGTTTGTATCAGGGGACTAATGAAAAACTGTTTTTT	CASSLYQGTNEKLFF
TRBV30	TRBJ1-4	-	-	TGTGCCTGGAGTCCTGACCTCCAAGCGACTAATGAAAAACTGTTTTTT	CAWSPDLQATNEKLFF
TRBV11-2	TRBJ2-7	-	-	TGTGCCAGCAGCACCCCCATTTGGAGAAACTACGAGCAGTACTTC	CASSTPIWRNYEQYF
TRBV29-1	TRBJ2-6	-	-	TGCAGCGTTGGTGGGGGATCAGGGGCCAACGTCCTGACTTTC	CSVGGGSGANVLTF
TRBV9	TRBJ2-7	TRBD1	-	TGTGCCAGCAGCGTAGAACCGGGACAGGGCACCTACGAGCAGTACTTC	CASSVEPGQGTYEQYF
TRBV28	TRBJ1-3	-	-	TGTGCCAGCAGTTTACGGGGGGGCTCTGGAAACACCATATATTTT	CASSLRGGSGNTIYF
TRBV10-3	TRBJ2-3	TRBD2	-	TGTGCCATGGCCGACCGACTAGCGGGCACAGATACGCAGTATTTT	CAMADRLAGTDTQYF